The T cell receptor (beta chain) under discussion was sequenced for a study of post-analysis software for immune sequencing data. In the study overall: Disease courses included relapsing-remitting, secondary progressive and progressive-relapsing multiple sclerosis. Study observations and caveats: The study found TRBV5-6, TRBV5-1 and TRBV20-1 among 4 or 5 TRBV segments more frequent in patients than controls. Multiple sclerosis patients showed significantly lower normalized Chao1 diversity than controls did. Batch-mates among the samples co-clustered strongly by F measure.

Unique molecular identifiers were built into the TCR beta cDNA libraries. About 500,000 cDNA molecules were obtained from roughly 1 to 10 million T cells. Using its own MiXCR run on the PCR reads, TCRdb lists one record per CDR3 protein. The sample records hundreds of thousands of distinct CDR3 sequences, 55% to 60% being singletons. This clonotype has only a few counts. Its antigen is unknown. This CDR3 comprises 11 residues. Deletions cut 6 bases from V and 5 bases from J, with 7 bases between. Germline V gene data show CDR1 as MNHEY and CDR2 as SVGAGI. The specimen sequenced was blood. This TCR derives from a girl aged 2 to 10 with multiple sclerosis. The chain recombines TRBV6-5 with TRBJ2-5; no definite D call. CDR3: CASRSAETQYF. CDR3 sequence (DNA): TGTGCCAGCAGGTCGGCGGAGACCCAGTACTTC.